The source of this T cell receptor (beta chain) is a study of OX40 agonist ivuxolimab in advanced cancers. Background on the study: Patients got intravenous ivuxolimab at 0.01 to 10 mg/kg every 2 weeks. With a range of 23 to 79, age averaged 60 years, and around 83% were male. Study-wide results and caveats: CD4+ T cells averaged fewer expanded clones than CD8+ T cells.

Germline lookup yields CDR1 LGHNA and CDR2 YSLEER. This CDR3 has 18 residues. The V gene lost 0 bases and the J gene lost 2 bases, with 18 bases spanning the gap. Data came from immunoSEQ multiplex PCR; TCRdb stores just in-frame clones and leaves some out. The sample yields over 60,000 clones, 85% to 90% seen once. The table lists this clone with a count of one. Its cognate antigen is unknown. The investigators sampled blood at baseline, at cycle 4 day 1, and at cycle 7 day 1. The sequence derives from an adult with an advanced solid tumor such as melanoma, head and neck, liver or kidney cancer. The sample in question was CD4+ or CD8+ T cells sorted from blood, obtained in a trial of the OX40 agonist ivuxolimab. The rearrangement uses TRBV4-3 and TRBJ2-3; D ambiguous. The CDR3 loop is CASSQDFIASRSTDTQYF. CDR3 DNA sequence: TGCGCCAGCAGCCAAGATTTTATCGCAAGCAGGTCCACAGATACGCAGTATTTT.